This TCR beta chain was identified during a study of T-cell reconstitution after alpha-beta-depleted transplantation in children. Study-wide points: Where some patients showed high TCRbeta diversity at day 60, it came from recipient T cells and thymic progenitors that had survived. Among T cells one year after transplant, newly produced cells accounted for most counts and diversity. There were reportedly several hundred expanded graft clones from which alpha-beta T cells came about two months after transplant.

Molecular barcoding with unique molecular identifiers was used for the TCRbeta library. TCRdb re-called the PCR reads with MiXCR, one entry per CDR3 protein. The sample has fewer than 1 million distinct CDR3 sequences; around 17% are singletons. This clonotype was counted many times. The antigen remains undetermined. V was clipped by 1 base and J by 1 base, with 9 bases between them. Germline CDR1 reads SGHRS; CDR2 reads YFSETQ. The CDR3 runs to 14 residues. The chain has TRBV5-1 and TRBJ2-7; D possibly corresponds to TRBD2 (5 bases). This clonotype originated in a male patient younger than 18 who had a stem cell transplant for acute lymphoblastic leukemia, so the T cells may come from the graft donor. The material sequenced was PBMCs, mostly from graft donor cells, taken 360 days after TCRalphabeta/CD19-depleted stem cell transplant. In DNA form, the CDR3 reads TGCGCCAGCAGCTTGTTGACTACGTCCTACGAGCAGTACTTC. Protein product: CASSLLTTSYEQYF.